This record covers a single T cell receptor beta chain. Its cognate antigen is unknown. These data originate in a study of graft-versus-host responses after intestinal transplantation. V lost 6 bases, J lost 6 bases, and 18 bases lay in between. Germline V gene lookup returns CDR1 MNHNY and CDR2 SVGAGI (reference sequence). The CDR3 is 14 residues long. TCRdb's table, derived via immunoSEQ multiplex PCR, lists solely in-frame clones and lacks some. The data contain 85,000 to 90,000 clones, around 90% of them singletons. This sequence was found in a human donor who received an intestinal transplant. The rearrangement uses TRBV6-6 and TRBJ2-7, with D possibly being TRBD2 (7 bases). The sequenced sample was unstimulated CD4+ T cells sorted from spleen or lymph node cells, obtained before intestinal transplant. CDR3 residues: CASSLDGGLAEQYF. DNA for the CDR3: TGTGCCAGCAGCCTAGACGGGGGGCTGGCCGAGCAGTACTTC.